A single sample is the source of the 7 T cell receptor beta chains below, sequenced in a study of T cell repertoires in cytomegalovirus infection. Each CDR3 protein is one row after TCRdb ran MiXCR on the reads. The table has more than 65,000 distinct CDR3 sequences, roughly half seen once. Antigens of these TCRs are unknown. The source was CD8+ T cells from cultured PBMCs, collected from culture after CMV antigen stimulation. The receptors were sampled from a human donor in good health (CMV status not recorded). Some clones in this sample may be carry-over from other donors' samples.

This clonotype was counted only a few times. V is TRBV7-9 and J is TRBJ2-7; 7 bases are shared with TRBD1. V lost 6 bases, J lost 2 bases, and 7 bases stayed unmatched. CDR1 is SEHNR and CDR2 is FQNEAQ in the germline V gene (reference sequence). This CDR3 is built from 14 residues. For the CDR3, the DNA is TGTGCCAGCAGTCAACAGGGGCAAGCCTACGAGCAGTACTTC. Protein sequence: CASSQQGQAYEQYF. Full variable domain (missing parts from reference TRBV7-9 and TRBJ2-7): DTGVSQNPRHKITKRGQNVTFRCDPISEHNRLYWYRQTLGQGPEFLTYFQNEAQLEKSRLLSDRFSAERPKGSFSTLEIQRTEQGDSAMYLCASSQQGQAYEQYFGPGTRLTVT.

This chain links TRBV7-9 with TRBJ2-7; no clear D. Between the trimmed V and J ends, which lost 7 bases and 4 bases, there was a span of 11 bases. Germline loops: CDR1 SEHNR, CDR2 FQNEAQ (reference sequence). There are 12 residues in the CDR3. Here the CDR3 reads CASTIDGYEQYF. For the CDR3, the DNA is TGTGCCAGCACGATCGACGGTTACGAGCAGTACTTC.

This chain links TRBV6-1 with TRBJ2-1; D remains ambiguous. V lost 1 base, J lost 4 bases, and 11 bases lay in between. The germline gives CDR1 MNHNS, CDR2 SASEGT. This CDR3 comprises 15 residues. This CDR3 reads CASSEVADFYNEQFF. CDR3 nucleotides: TGTGCCAGCAGTGAAGTAGCCGATTTTTACAATGAGCAGTTCTTC.

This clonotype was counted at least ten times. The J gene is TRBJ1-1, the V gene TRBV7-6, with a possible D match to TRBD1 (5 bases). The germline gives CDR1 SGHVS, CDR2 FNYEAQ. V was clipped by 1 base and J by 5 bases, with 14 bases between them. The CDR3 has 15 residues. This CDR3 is CASSLGAWAGTEAFF. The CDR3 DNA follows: TGTGCCAGCAGCTTAGGCGCTTGGGCAGGGACTGAAGCTTTCTTT. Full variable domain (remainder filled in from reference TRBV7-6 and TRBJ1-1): GAGVSQSPRYKVTKRGQDVALRCDPISGHVSLYWYRQALGQGPEFLTYFNYEAQQDKSGLPNDRFSAERPEGSISTLTIQRTEQRDSAMYRCASSLGAWAGTEAFFGQGTRLTVV.

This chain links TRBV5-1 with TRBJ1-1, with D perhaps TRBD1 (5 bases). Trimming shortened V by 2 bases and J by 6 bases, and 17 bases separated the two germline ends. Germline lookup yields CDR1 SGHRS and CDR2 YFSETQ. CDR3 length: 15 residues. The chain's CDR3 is CASSLLSTEGSEAFF. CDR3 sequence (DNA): TGCGCCAGCAGCTTATTATCGACAGAAGGGTCTGAAGCTTTCTTT.

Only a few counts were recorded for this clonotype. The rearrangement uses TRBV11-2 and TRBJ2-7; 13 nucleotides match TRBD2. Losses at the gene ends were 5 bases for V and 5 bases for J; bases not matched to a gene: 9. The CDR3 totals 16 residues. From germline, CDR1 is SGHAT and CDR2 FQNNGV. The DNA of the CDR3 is TGTGCCAGCAGCCTGGGACTAGCGGGGAGGAGGAACGAGCAGTACTTC. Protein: CASSLGLAGRRNEQYF.

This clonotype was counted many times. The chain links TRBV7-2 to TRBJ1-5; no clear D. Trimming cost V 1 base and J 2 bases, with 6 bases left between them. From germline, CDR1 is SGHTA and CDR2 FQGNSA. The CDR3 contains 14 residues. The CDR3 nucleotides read TGTGCCAGCAGCTTAGAGGGAGGCAATCAGCCCCAGCATTTT. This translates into CASSLEGGNQPQHF.